This T cell receptor beta chain was recorded in a study of blood T cell repertoires in COVID-19. Method: immunoSEQ multiplex PCR; TCRdb's copy keeps in-frame clones and lacks some. The table has around 150,000 clones, about 80% seen once; the top ten hold around a sixth. This CDR3 is built from 15 residues. Germline V gene lookup returns CDR1 SGHRS and CDR2 YFSETQ. The ends lost 4 bases at V and 12 bases at J; junction bases unmatched: 10. This receptor was identified in a man aged 50-59 years with acute or convalescent COVID-19. The chain carries TRBV5-1 and TRBJ1-4, with 12 nucleotides matching TRBD1. Specimen: peripheral blood. This chain's CDR3 is CASSDTGTGGEELFF. The CDR3 bases are TGCGCCAGCAGCGATACCGGGACAGGGGGCGAGGAACTGTTTTTT.